The 27 T cell receptor beta chains below were found in one sample sequenced in a study of cytomegalovirus exposure and HLA in healthy donors. Researchers ran the PCR with 60 Vbeta and 13 Jbeta primers. The protocol was immunoSEQ multiplex PCR, while the TCRdb copy is restricted to in-frame clones and leaves out a portion. Found here are 150,000 to 200,000 clones, about 83% of them singletons; the top ten hold 4.8%. Sequenced material: PBMCs. The receptors were gathered from a girl under 18 in good health and CMV-seropositive.

In DNA form, the CDR3 reads TGTGCCAGCAGTCGCAACAGGGGCTACACCTTC. It specifies CASSRNRGYTF. The chain employs TRBV7-9 and TRBJ1-2; D perhaps matches TRBD1 (5 bases). Trimming removed 6 bases from V and 8 bases from J, with 10 bases in between. CDR3 length: 11 residues. Germline values: CDR1 SEHNR, CDR2 FQNEAQ (reference sequence).

This clone was observed a handful of times. J is TRBJ1-1 and V is TRBV7-3, with D possibly matching TRBD1 (6 bases). Per germline, CDR1 SGHTA and CDR2 FQGTGA. V dropped 5 bases and J dropped 1 base, with 11 bases sitting between them. The CDR3 loop spans 14 amino acids. Here the CDR3 DNA reads TGTGCCAGCAGCATTCAGACAGGGAACACTGAAGCTTTCTTT. Translated, it gives CASSIQTGNTEAFF.

The chain has TRBV9 and TRBJ1-4; D is perhaps TRBD1 (5 bases). This CDR3 is built from 14 residues. Deletions cut 2 bases from V and 4 bases from J, with 9 bases between. Germline V CDR1 and CDR2: SGDLS, YYNGEE. CDR3 amino acids: CASSVDSYNEKLFF. The CDR3 DNA follows: TGTGCCAGCAGCGTCGACAGTTATAATGAAAAACTGTTTTTT.

The V and J genes are TRBV10-3 and TRBJ1-1, with a weak D call TRBD1 (6 bases). The CDR3 has 13 residues. The germline V gene has CDR1 ENHRY and CDR2 SYGVKD. V was shortened by 6 bases and J by 1 base, with 9 bases between the two germline ends. This chain's CDR3 is CAISIQGNTEAFF. CDR3 bases: TGTGCCATCAGCATACAGGGGAACACTGAAGCTTTCTTT.

The chain is built from TRBV7-2 and TRBJ2-2; D is uncertain. The length of the CDR3 is 14 residues. Trimming left V 0 bases short and J 6 bases short, with 8 bases between. The germline gives CDR1 SGHTA, CDR2 FQGNSA. The CDR3 region has the DNA TGTGCCAGCAGCTTAGCGGCTAGTTCCGGGGAGCTGTTTTTT. It yields the protein CASSLAASSGELFF.

In its sample, this clone was seen once. The V and J genes are TRBV6-5 and TRBJ1-1; 11 bases map to TRBD1. The germline CDR1 and CDR2 sequences are MNHEY and SVGAGI. V was clipped by 6 bases and J by 5 bases; unmatched bases: 8. The CDR3 has 15 residues. As DNA, the CDR3 is TGTGCCAGCAGGGGAGGGACAGGGGGATGGACTGAAGCTTTCTTT. This sequence encodes CASRGGTGGWTEAFF.

The V gene is TRBV11-2, the J gene TRBJ2-1, with 10 bases that match TRBD2. V trimming: 5 bases; J trimming: 0 bases; junction bases outside the gene matches: 13. The CDR3 has 19 amino acids. The germline CDR1 and CDR2 sequences are SGHAT and FQNNGV. Here the CDR3 reads CASSPVPSGGVSSYNEQFF. The CDR3 DNA is TGTGCCAGCAGCCCCGTCCCCAGCGGGGGGGTGAGCTCCTACAATGAGCAGTTCTTC.

The chain joins TRBV12-5 to TRBJ2-7; 9 nucleotides align to TRBD1. With 0 bases clipped from V and 4 bases from J, the junction kept 7 bases outside the gene matches. This CDR3 has 16 residues. The V gene's germline CDR1 is LGHNT and CDR2 FRNRAP. This CDR3 is CASGLVITGGAYEQYF. CDR3 sequence (DNA): TGTGCTAGTGGTTTGGTTATTACAGGGGGCGCGTACGAGCAGTACTTC.

This sequence joins TRBV6-1 and TRBJ2-5, with D possibly TRBD1 on 6 matching bases. In germline, CDR1 is MNHNS, CDR2 SASEGT. The CDR3 length is 13 residues. The V and J ends lost 6 bases and 5 bases respectively, with 13 bases between them. DNA for the CDR3: TGTGCCAGCAGGCCACAGGGTCCGGAGACCCAGTACTTC. Translation gives CASRPQGPETQYF.

This clone has just a few counts. The chain couples TRBV9 to TRBJ2-5; maybe TRBD2 (6 bases). The V gene's germline CDR1 is SGDLS and CDR2 YYNGEE. The CDR3 length is 15 residues. Trimming took off 0 bases at V and 3 bases at J, with 12 bases between the two ends. CDR3 in amino acids: CASSVAGTPKETQYF. In nucleotides, the CDR3 is TGTGCCAGCAGCGTAGCCGGGACTCCGAAAGAGACCCAGTACTTC.

V gene TRBV18 combines with J gene TRBJ1-2, with 7 bases fitting TRBD1. The germline V gene has CDR1 KGHSH and CDR2 LQKENI. V shed 3 bases and J 2 bases; nucleotides not matched to a gene: 9. CDR3 length: 16 residues. The CDR3 DNA is TGTGCCAGCTCACCGTCCCAGGGGGGATCGAACTATGGCTACACCTTC. Protein sequence: CASSPSQGGSNYGYTF.

The rearrangement joins TRBV11-2 to TRBJ2-5, with TRBD2 matching over 8 bases. Looked up from germline, CDR1 is SGHAT and CDR2 is FQNNGV. The CDR3 runs 15 residues. The V and J ends lost 4 bases and 5 bases, in that order; junction bases with no gene match: 9. The CDR3 DNA is TGTGCCAGCAGCTCCCCCCGCGGGGGGAGGGAGACCCAGTACTTC. Amino acids: CASSSPRGGRETQYF.

This clone was seen just once. The CDR3, as DNA: TGTGCCAGCAGTTTGGGGAGCTCCTACGAGCAGTACTTC. It yields the protein CASSLGSSYEQYF. This rearrangement joins TRBV28 to TRBJ2-7; perhaps TRBD2 as D (5 bases). V was trimmed by 3 bases and J by 0 bases, leaving 6 bases between them. The V gene's germline CDR1 is MDHEN and CDR2 SYDVKM. The CDR3 length is 13 residues.

The chain joins TRBV15 to TRBJ1-1, with D maybe TRBD1 (5 bases). V lost 6 bases and J lost 5, with 13 bases in between. This CDR3 is 13 amino acids long. Germline V lookup: CDR1 LNHNV, CDR2 YYDKDF (reference sequence). The CDR3 region has the DNA TGTGCCACCAGGGGGGGGTTGAGGACTGAAGCTTTCTTT. Its translation: CATRGGLRTEAFF.

The chain links TRBV10-3 to TRBJ1-4, with a tentative D call TRBD1 (6 bases). Germline CDR1 ENHRY, CDR2 SYGVKD. The germline V and J ends were trimmed by 6 bases and 8 bases, with 16 bases remaining between them. The CDR3 is 14 residues long. The CDR3, as DNA: TGTGCCATCAGCCCGCAGGGGTTTGGGGAAAAACTGTTTTTT. As protein: CAISPQGFGEKLFF.

The genes are TRBV4-1 and TRBJ1-2; 10 bases match TRBD1. Trimming cost V 0 bases and J 4 bases; bases outside gene matches: 5. CDR1 and CDR2 from the germline V gene are MGHRA and YSYEKL. The CDR3 consists of 16 residues. CDR3 region: CASSQDRTGGGYGYTF. CDR3 in DNA: TGCGCCAGCAGCCAAGATCGGACAGGGGGGGGCTATGGCTACACCTTC.

The chain recombines TRBV6-5 with TRBJ2-7, with D uncertain. Trimming removed 0 bases at V and 3 bases at J, with 9 bases between. The CDR3 spans 14 residues. Per germline, CDR1 MNHEY and CDR2 SVGAGI. The DNA for the CDR3 is TGTGCCAGCAGTTACTCGAGACACTTCTACGAGCAGTACTTC. Amino acid sequence: CASSYSRHFYEQYF.

This clone has just a few counts. The chain combines TRBV7-3 with TRBJ1-1; 8 bases map to TRBD1. With V trimmed by 1 base and J by 1 base, 2 bases remained unmatched. The CDR3 totals 15 residues. Germline CDR1 SGHTA, CDR2 FQGTGA. The CDR3 spells CASSLIGTGNTEAFF. CDR3 nucleotide sequence: TGTGCCAGCAGCTTAATCGGGACAGGGAACACTGAAGCTTTCTTT. The full variable domain, rest sourced from reference TRBV7-3 and TRBJ1-1, is GAGVSQTPSNKVTEKGKYVELRCDPISGHTALYWYRQSLGQGPEFLIYFQGTGAADDSGLPNDRFFAVRPEGSVSTLKIQRTERGDSAVYLCASSLIGTGNTEAFFGQGTRLTVV.

The chain joins TRBV2 to TRBJ2-2; 11 positions agree with TRBD2. This CDR3 contains 14 residues. V lost 6 bases to trimming and J lost 5 bases; unmatched junction nucleotides: 2. Germline V lookup: CDR1 SNHLY, CDR2 FYNNEI. The CDR3 reads CASRLAGVTGELFF. CDR3 in DNA: TGTGCCAGCAGACTAGCGGGGGTAACCGGGGAGCTGTTTTTT.

V is TRBV27 and J is TRBJ2-2, with a possible D match to TRBD1 (6 bases). The CDR3 has 15 residues. Germline values: CDR1 MNHEY, CDR2 SMNVEV (reference sequence). V was clipped by 7 bases and J by 2 bases, with 14 bases between them. The CDR3, as DNA: TGTGCCAGCATTTCCCGGGACAACAACACCGGGGAGCTGTTTTTT. Its protein is CASISRDNNTGELFF.

V and J are TRBV10-3 and TRBJ2-7; TRBD2 aligns across 7 bases. Per the germline V gene, CDR1 is ENHRY and CDR2 is SYGVKD. The V and J ends lost 8 bases and 4 bases, in that order; junction bases with no gene match: 8. The CDR3 contains 13 residues. The CDR3 loop reads CAIGQAGEYEQYF. CDR3 in DNA: TGTGCCATCGGGCAGGCGGGGGAATACGAGCAGTACTTC.

The chain carries TRBV6-4 and TRBJ1-1; 7 nucleotides align to TRBD1. The CDR3 covers 11 residues. With 7 bases clipped from V and 6 bases from J, the junction kept 2 bases outside the gene matches. The germline gives CDR1 MRHNA, CDR2 SNTAGT. As DNA, the CDR3 is TGTGCCAGCACCCAGGGGGCTGAAGCTTTCTTT. This sequence encodes CASTQGAEAFF.

The rearrangement uses TRBV11-2 and TRBJ1-1; D is possibly TRBD1 (6 bases). The germline gives CDR1 SGHAT, CDR2 FQNNGV. Between the trimmed V and J ends, which lost 3 bases and 0 bases, there was a span of 20 bases. The CDR3 has 18 amino acids. CDR3 in DNA: TGTGCCAGCAGCTTCCCAGGCAGGACAGCATTCATGAACACTGAAGCTTTCTTT. It specifies CASSFPGRTAFMNTEAFF. Drawing the rest from reference TRBV11-2 and TRBJ1-1, the complete variable domain is EAGVAQSPRYKIIEKRQSVAFWCNPISGHATLYWYQQILGQGPKLLIQFQNNGVVDDSQLPKDRFSAERLKGVDSTLKIQPAKLEDSAVYLCASSFPGRTAFMNTEAFFGQGTRLTVV.

The rearrangement joins TRBV23-1 to TRBJ1-2; 7 bases match TRBD1. TRBV23-1 is known as an ORF, though its function is uncertain. V gave up 11 bases and J gave up 4 bases; unmatched junction bases: 7. This CDR3 contains 12 residues. CDR3 coding DNA: TGCGCCTGTCCGGACAGGATCTATGGCTACACCTTC. Translated, it gives CACPDRIYGYTF.

The chain links TRBV6-1 to TRBJ2-7; 10 bases match TRBD2. The CDR3 runs to 15 residues. The J segment lost 5 bases and the V segment lost 5 bases, leaving 9 bases of the junction unmatched. Per germline, CDR1 MNHNS and CDR2 SASEGT. Written as DNA, the CDR3 is TGTGCCAGCAGTCGGGAGAGCGGGGGGGCCCACGAGCAGTACTTC. Amino acid sequence: CASSRESGGAHEQYF.

The J gene is TRBJ1-2, the V gene TRBV6-5, with D perhaps matching TRBD1 (6 bases). Germline-derived CDR1 and CDR2 are MNHEY and SVGAGI. This CDR3 region has 13 residues. Between the trimmed V and J ends, which lost 8 bases and 6 bases, there was a span of 16 bases. CDR3 DNA sequence: TGTGCCAGCGGGGCCAGGGGTATGAATGGCTACACCTTC. Translated: CASGARGMNGYTF.

This chain joins TRBV30 and TRBJ1-1, with D possibly TRBD1 on 6 matching bases. Germline V lookup: CDR1 GTSNPN, CDR2 SVGIG (reference sequence). Trimming removed 5 bases at V and 4 bases at J, with 11 bases between. This CDR3 is built from 12 residues. This chain's CDR3 is CAWATGFTEAFF. CDR3 coding DNA: TGTGCCTGGGCCACAGGGTTCACTGAAGCTTTCTTT.